This T cell receptor beta chain was observed in a study of cytomegalovirus exposure and HLA in healthy donors. The CDR3 consists of 13 residues. The germline V gene encodes CDR1 SEHNR and CDR2 FQNEAQ (reference sequence). V gave up 3 bases and J gave up 1 base, with 6 bases separating them. Use of 60 Vbeta and 13 Jbeta primers characterized the PCR. Libraries were prepared by immunoSEQ multiplex PCR; TCRdb keeps only in-frame clonotypes and omits some of them. Of approximately 92,000 clones listed, about two thirds are singletons. Study findings and constraints: Researchers had no immune exposure information except CMV serostatus available. Among the CMV-associated chains, a few were confirmed in vitro as specific for CMV antigens.

With respect to this clone: Its target is not known.

These donors counted as nominally healthy when sampled, but unrecorded immune exposures were likely. The rearrangement uses TRBV7-9 and TRBJ1-1; D unclear. The receptor's source is a man in his sixties in good health and CMV-seronegative. The sequencing sample was made of PBMCs. Here the CDR3 DNA reads TGTGCCAGCAGCTTTAGCCGGAACACTGAAGCTTTCTTT. The encoded protein is CASSFSRNTEAFF.